The 12 T cell receptor beta chains given below trace back to one sample, sequenced in a study of T-cell reconstitution after alpha-beta-depleted transplantation in children. Unique molecular identifiers featured in how the TCRbeta library was prepared. TCRdb processed the PCR reads anew with MiXCR; each CDR3 protein has one entry. The repertoire has around 700,000 distinct CDR3 sequences, roughly 13% of them found once; the top ten carry 0.79%. Source: PBMCs, taken before TCRalphabeta/CD19-depleted stem cell transplant. Source of these receptors: a girl aged 2 to 10 with congenital amegakaryocytic thrombocytopenia, due to receive a stem cell transplant.

This clonotype was detected only a few times. The chain links TRBV4-1 to TRBJ1-3; no firm D call. V was pared by 0 bases and J by 0 bases, with 6 bases between. Germline V gives CDR1 MGHRA, CDR2 YSYEKL. CDR3 length equals 15 residues. CDR3 in amino acids: CASSQEYGSGNTIYF. CDR3 DNA: TGCGCCAGCAGCCAAGAATATGGCTCTGGAAACACCATATATTTT.

The chain recombines TRBV7-8 with TRBJ2-4; the D is unclear. Trimming left V 4 bases short and J 0 bases short, with 7 bases between. The CDR3 is 14 amino acids. Germline V gene data show CDR1 as SGHVS and CDR2 as FQNEAQ. This chain's CDR3 is CASSSFVAKNIQYF. The CDR3 coding sequence is TGTGCCAGCAGCTCCTTCGTAGCCAAAAACATTCAGTACTTC.

This clonotype was seen many times. The chain combines TRBV7-2 with TRBJ2-7; 10 bases agree with TRBD1. The junction had 6 bases not matched to a gene; V was cut back by 3 bases and J by 1 base. The CDR3 sequence is 16 residues long. CDR1 SGHTA and CDR2 FQGNSA come from the germline V gene. This chain's CDR3 is CASSLPPGQGSYEQYF. In nucleotides, the CDR3 is TGTGCCAGCAGCTTGCCACCGGGACAGGGGTCCTACGAGCAGTACTTC.

The CDR3 is CATSEYLQGEQYF. For the CDR3, the DNA is TGTGCCACCAGTGAATATCTACAGGGGGAGCAGTACTTC. The gene calls are TRBV24-1 and TRBJ2-7; 7 bases match TRBD1. The CDR3 spans 13 residues. J gave up 7 bases and V 4 bases, and 6 bases lay outside the gene matches. Germline V lookup: CDR1 KGHDR, CDR2 SFDVKD.

The rearrangement uses TRBV5-1 and TRBJ2-1; TRBD2 matches 11 bases. This CDR3 comprises 16 residues. V was pared by 0 bases and J by 6 bases, with 5 bases of the junction left unmatched. CDR1 is SGHRS, CDR2 YFSETQ, per germline. The CDR3 reads CASSLVLAGAFNEQFF. Written as DNA, the CDR3 is TGCGCCAGCAGCTTGGTACTAGCGGGAGCTTTCAATGAGCAGTTCTTC.

This clonotype appeared many times. CDR3 bases: TGTGCCAGCAGCTTAGCCCCGACAGGGCACCGGACGAGGTACTACTACGAGCAGTACTTC. This codes for CASSLAPTGHRTRYYYEQYF. The chain has TRBV11-1 and TRBJ2-7; 7 bases are shared with TRBD1. The germline V gene has CDR1 SGHAT and CDR2 FQDESV (reference sequence). The CDR3 runs to 20 residues. J lost 3 bases, V lost 0 bases, and 20 bases had no gene match.

This clonotype was seen at least ten times. In nucleotides, the CDR3 is TGTGCCAGCAGCTTCCGGGGTGACAATGAGCAGTTCTTC. This translates into CASSFRGDNEQFF. The V call is TRBV3-1, the J call TRBJ2-1; weak D call: TRBD2 (5 bases). The CDR3 has 13 residues. The V end lost 5 bases, the J end lost 5 bases, and 10 bases lay between the germline ends. Germline CDR1 and CDR2: LGHDT and YNNKEL (reference sequence).

This clonotype was seen at least ten times. The chain's CDR3 is CSAGPVWREGREQFF. CDR3 DNA: TGCAGTGCGGGCCCCGTATGGCGGGAGGGTCGTGAGCAGTTCTTC. The chain employs TRBV20-1 and TRBJ2-1; 9 nucleotides align to TRBD2. The CDR3 consists of 15 residues. V shed 6 bases and J 9 bases; nucleotides not matched to a gene: 15. CDR1 is DFQATT and CDR2 is SNEGSKA in the germline V gene (reference sequence).

This clonotype occurred a few times. The J gene is TRBJ2-7, the V gene TRBV7-9, with 7 nucleotides matching TRBD1. Germline V gene sequence: CDR1 SEHNR, CDR2 FQNEAQ (reference sequence). This CDR3 has 14 residues. V trimming: 5 bases; J trimming: 3 bases; junction bases outside the gene matches: 7. As DNA, the CDR3 is TGTGCCAGCAGCCCAAAGGGGACAGACTACGAGCAGTACTTC. It encodes CASSPKGTDYEQYF. Complete variable domain (other parts from reference TRBV7-9 and TRBJ2-7): DTGVSQNPRHKITKRGQNVTFRCDPISEHNRLYWYRQTLGQGPEFLTYFQNEAQLEKSRLLSDRFSAERPKGSFSTLEIQRTEQGDSAMYLCASSPKGTDYEQYFGPGTRLTVT.

There are many counts of this clonotype. This sequence joins TRBV5-5 and TRBJ2-3; D remains unclear. CDR1 SGHKS and CDR2 YYEKEE come from the germline V gene (reference sequence). V dropped 4 bases and J dropped 0 bases, with 9 bases sitting between them. CDR3 length: 14 residues. CDR3 protein: CASSRTVSTDTQYF. CDR3 coding DNA: TGTGCCAGCAGCCGAACCGTCAGCACAGATACGCAGTATTTT.

This clonotype was counted a few times. J is TRBJ2-1 and V is TRBV7-8, with 7 bases that match TRBD2. The CDR3 sequence is 15 residues long. With V trimmed by 2 bases and J by 8 bases, 9 bases remained unmatched. From germline, CDR1 is SGHVS and CDR2 FQNEAQ. The CDR3 here is CASSLRAGERDEQFF. In nucleotides, the CDR3 is TGTGCCAGCAGCTTAAGGGCGGGAGAAAGGGATGAGCAGTTCTTC.

In regard to this clonotype: Given a much more abundant clone one base away, this may be a read error. This sequence joins TRBV10-2 and TRBJ2-7; D is uncertain. The CDR3 covers 12 residues. Per the germline V gene, CDR1 is WSHSY and CDR2 is SAAADI. V dropped 4 bases and J dropped 4 bases, with 8 bases sitting between them. The CDR3 sequence is CASSVPPYEQYF. Written as DNA, the CDR3 is TGCGCCAGCAGTGTTCCTCCTTACGAGCAGTACTTC.